Reported below is one T cell receptor beta chain. Its target is unknown. Other DNA sequences from this sample encode an identical CDR3 as well. The sample is drawn from a study of cytomegalovirus exposure and HLA in healthy donors. General study points: One cluster of highly shared sequence variants probably arose as a sequencing artifact.

This CDR3 contains 14 residues. Trimming removed 7 bases from V and 6 bases from J; junction bases left unmatched: 6. CDR1 is MNHEY and CDR2 is SVGAGI in the germline V gene. PCR was performed using 60 Vbeta and 13 Jbeta primers. The data were produced by immunoSEQ multiplex PCR, yet TCRdb's version contains in-frame clones alone and is incomplete. The data show 100,000 to 150,000 clones, with roughly 80% seen just once and less than 5.5% held by the top ten. The sequenced material came from PBMCs. J is TRBJ1-6 and V is TRBV6-5; the match to TRBD1 covers 7 bases. This TCR was sampled from a man aged 45-65 years in good health and CMV-seropositive. The CDR3 sequence is CASNDRASNSPLHF. CDR3 in DNA: TGTGCCAGCAACGACAGGGCATCTAATTCACCCCTCCACTTT.